A selection of T cell receptor beta chains follows, all from one sample in a study of blood T cell repertoires in COVID-19. The data were produced by immunoSEQ multiplex PCR, yet TCRdb's version contains in-frame clones alone and is incomplete. This table holds 410,000 or so clones, 89% found once. Sequences were obtained from peripheral blood. The receptors stem from a woman aged 35 to 49 with COVID-19, enrolled during active disease. Both conserved end residues are part of each CDR3. A D gene is named only where the DNA matches it firmly. Some rows have no size entry. The others give once, few or many, or a class for an expanded clone.

-,TRBJ1-1,TRBV5-6,TRBD1,TGTGCCAGCAGCTTGGAAGGGGGCTTAGTAGCTTTCTTT,CASSLEGGLVAFF
-,TRBJ1-5,TRBV20-1,TRBD1,TGCAGTGCTAGTCCCACCCTGAAACGGGACAGCAATAGCAATCAGCCCCAGCATTTT,CSASPTLKRDSNSNQPQHF
-,TRBJ1-1,TRBV28,-,TGTGCCAGCAGTTTATCGGGGAACACTGAAGCTTTCTTT,CASSLSGNTEAFF
-,TRBJ1-4,TRBV19,-,TGTGCCAGTAGTATATCCCAGGGGAATGAAAAACTGTTTTTT,CASSISQGNEKLFF
-,TRBJ1-5,TRBV7-8,-,TGTGCCAGCAGCTTATTCGCAATGCGGAATCAGCCCCAGCATTTT,CASSLFAMRNQPQHF
-,TRBJ1-1,TRBV30,-,TGTGCCTGGGGAACCGGGAGGACAGTGAACACTGAAGCTTTCTTT,CAWGTGRTVNTEAFF
-,TRBJ2-5,TRBV5-1,TRBD1,TGCGCCAGCAGCGTACAGGGGGCTGGGAGGGAGACCCAGTACTTC,CASSVQGAGRETQYF
-,TRBJ1-2,TRBV29-1,-,TGCAGCGTTGGAACAGAGTACTATGGCTACACCTTC,CSVGTEYYGYTF
-,TRBJ2-5,TRBV19,TRBD2,TGTGCCAGTAGTATAGATCTTCGGGGACTAGCGGGAATTGAAGAGACCCAGTACTTC,CASSIDLRGLAGIEETQYF
-,TRBJ2-3,TRBV4-1,-,TGCGCCAGCAGCCAAGATACCGGGTCGGATACGCAGTATTTT,CASSQDTGSDTQYF
-,TRBJ1-1,TRBV19,-,TGTGCCAGTAGTAATCCGGGACACAGCGGCTCGGCTTTCTTT,CASSNPGHSGSAFF
-,TRBJ1-4,TRBV19,TRBD1,TGTGCCAGTAGTACGGGACAGGGGCGCGAAAAACTGTTTTTT,CASSTGQGREKLFF
once,TRBJ1-5,TRBV27,-,TGTGCCAGCAGGGAACAGCGGAATCAGCCCCAGCATTTT,CASREQRNQPQHF
-,TRBJ1-2,TRBV6-2/TRBV6-3,TRBD1,TGTGCCAGCAGTCCCTCCGGGACAGGAGGGGGCTACACCTTC,CASSPSGTGGGYTF
-,TRBJ2-7,TRBV6-1,-,TGTGCCAGCAGTGAACGGGCAGGGGCCTACGAGCAGTACTTC,CASSERAGAYEQYF
-,TRBJ1-2,TRBV7-2,TRBD1,TGTGCCAGCAGCCCGACTCAGGGGGCGAACTATGGCTACACCTTC,CASSPTQGANYGYTF
-,TRBJ2-5,TRBV5-1,-,TGCGCCAGCAGCTGGGACTACAGGGCCCAAGAGACCCAGTACTTC,CASSWDYRAQETQYF
-,TRBJ2-5,TRBV7-2,TRBD1,TGTGCCAGCAGCGTATCGGGACAGGGGGCTGAGACCCAGTACTTC,CASSVSGQGAETQYF
few,TRBJ1-3,TRBV18,-,TGTGCCAGCTCACTTCCTACAGGGCTCTCTGGAAACACCATATATTTT,CASSLPTGLSGNTIYF
-,TRBJ2-1,TRBV27,TRBD2,TGTGCCAGCAGTTTCACCGGGACTAGTGATGAGCAGTTCTTC,CASSFTGTSDEQFF
-,TRBJ1-1,TRBV7-9,-,TGTGCCAGCAGCTTTGTAGCAGACACTGAAGCTTTCTTT,CASSFVADTEAFF
-,TRBJ2-7,TRBV27,TRBD1,TGTGCCAGCACAGGGGGCTACGAGCAGTACTTC,CASTGGYEQYF
-,TRBJ1-5,TRBV5-6,-,TGTGCCAGCAGCTTGAGGGTCGGGGTTAGCAATCAGCCCCAGCATTTT,CASSLRVGVSNQPQHF
-,TRBJ1-4,TRBV20-1,TRBD1,TGCAGTGCTAGTGTCAGGGGGCCTGAAAAACTGTTTTTT,CSASVRGPEKLFF
-,TRBJ1-2,TRBV7-9,TRBD1,TGTGCCAGCAGCGCGGCGGGGACAGGGGAAGACTATGGCTACACCTTC,CASSAAGTGEDYGYTF
-,TRBJ1-4,TRBV7-9,-,TGTGCCAGCAGCCCAGCAGGGGCCGGTAATGAAAAACTGTTTTTT,CASSPAGAGNEKLFF
-,TRBJ1-1,TRBV27,-,TGTGCCAGCAGTTCCCACAGAGGGGGGAACACTGAAGCTTTCTTT,CASSSHRGGNTEAFF
few,TRBJ2-7,TRBV7-8,TRBD2,TGTGCCAGCAGCTTAGGTAGCGGGGTGTACTACGAGCAGTACTTC,CASSLGSGVYYEQYF
-,TRBJ1-5,TRBV25-1,-,TGTGCCAGCAGTGCCCGTGGCAGGGGAGTAGATCAGCCCCAGCATTTT,CASSARGRGVDQPQHF
-,TRBJ1-2,TRBV28,-,TGTGCCAGCAGTCCGATATTCCCGTCAGTGGGGAGCGCTTATGGCTACACCTTC,CASSPIFPSVGSAYGYTF
-,TRBJ1-2,TRBV28,TRBD1,TGTGCCACCTCGGACAGGGAGGGCTACACCTTC,CATSDREGYTF
-,TRBJ1-6,TRBV5-6,-,TGTGCCAGCAGTCAGAGGCCCGGGTCTGGCTATAATTCACCCCTCCACTTT,CASSQRPGSGYNSPLHF
-,TRBJ1-1,TRBV7-2,TRBD1,TGTGCCAGCAGCTCGGACAGGGGATTGAACACTGAAGCTTTCTTT,CASSSDRGLNTEAFF
-,TRBJ2-7,TRBV28,-,TGTGCCATCAATGGCGGGACCTACGAGCAGTACTTC,CAINGGTYEQYF
-,TRBJ2-1,TRBV19,-,TGTGCCAGTAGTGTCTACAGGGACCTGAGCTCCTACAATGAGCAGTTCTTC,CASSVYRDLSSYNEQFF
-,TRBJ1-2,TRBV7-8,-,TGTGCCAGCAGCTTAGCGGTGGTGGGGGGGCTAACTGGCTACACCTTC,CASSLAVVGGLTGYTF
-,TRBJ2-7,TRBV30,-,TGTGCCTGGAGTGGGGGCGGAGTCTACGAGCAGTACTTC,CAWSGGGVYEQYF
-,TRBJ2-7,TRBV27,TRBD2,TGTGCCAGCAGTGAACTAGCGCGCCCCTACGAGCAGTACTTC,CASSELARPYEQYF
-,TRBJ1-1,TRBV12-5,-,TGTGCTAGTGGTTTGGACCAATGGACAGCCGAGTACACTGAAGCTTTCTTT,CASGLDQWTAEYTEAFF
-,TRBJ1-3,TRBV2,TRBD1,TGTGCCAGCACCGGGACAGTGACTGTAAACACCATATATTTT,CASTGTVTVNTIYF
-,TRBJ2-2,TRBV27,TRBD1,TGTGCCAGCAGTTTATCGGCCCGGACAGGTAGCGGGGAGCTGTTTTTT,CASSLSARTGSGELFF
-,TRBJ2-7,TRBV7-2,-,TGTGCCAGCAGCTTAGACCCGGGACAATTCCACGAGCAGTACTTC,CASSLDPGQFHEQYF
-,TRBJ2-7,TRBV7-2,-,TGTGCCAGCAGCTTGGCGGGCCATCCCTACGAGCAGTACTTC,CASSLAGHPYEQYF
-,TRBJ2-5,TRBV4-3,-,TGCGCCAGCAGCCAAGGATCGGTTGCCCGGGAGACCCAGTACTTC,CASSQGSVARETQYF
-,TRBJ1-1,TRBV28,-,TGTGCCAGCAGTTCCGGGACCCGGGACATAAACACTGAAGCTTTCTTT,CASSSGTRDINTEAFF
-,TRBJ1-6,TRBV9,TRBD1,TGTGCCAGCAGCACCAGACAGGGTAGCTCCTATAATTCACCCCTCCACTTT,CASSTRQGSSYNSPLHF
-,TRBJ2-5,TRBV4-3,TRBD2,TGCGCCAGCAGCCTCGGGACTAGCGGAGACCAAGAGACCCAGTACTTC,CASSLGTSGDQETQYF
-,TRBJ2-1,TRBV7-2,TRBD2,TGTGCCAGCAGCCCTGACAGTCCTGGGAGGGGATACGCGTTCTTC,CASSPDSPGRGYAFF